These 5 T cell receptor beta chains were sequenced from one sample in a study of blood T cells in healthy people across ages. Combining a sample-barcoded 5' primer with a J-beta primer mix, a second PCR ran for roughly 7 to 12 cycles. TCRdb recomputed calls from the 5' RACE reads with MiXCR, one row per CDR3 protein. The top ten clones hold 20% of a sample with around 710,000 distinct CDR3 sequences, more than 40% of them seen once. What was sequenced was blood. The receptors shown here come from a woman aged 55-75 years in good health.

This clonotype was detected a few times. The chain recombines TRBV20-1 with TRBJ1-6; TRBD1 agrees at 8 bases. The junction had 4 bases not matched to a gene; V was cut back by 1 base and J by 8 bases. Germline V gene data show CDR1 as DFQATT and CDR2 as SNEGSKA (reference sequence). The CDR3 covers 14 residues. CDR3 bases: TGCAGTGCTAGAGTGGGGACAGGCGATTCACCCCTCCACTTT. As protein: CSARVGTGDSPLHF.

This clonotype was seen only a few times. The rearrangement uses TRBV6-5 and TRBJ2-2; 9 bases map to TRBD1. J lost 4 bases, V lost 6 bases, and 9 bases had no gene match. Germline lookup yields CDR1 MNHEY and CDR2 SVGAGI. The CDR3 loop spans 16 amino acids. Here the CDR3 DNA reads TGTGCCAGCAGGGCGGGACAGGGAGGAGGCACCGGGGAGCTGTTTTTT. Translation gives CASRAGQGGGTGELFF.

The chain carries TRBV5-6 and TRBJ2-5, with 8 bases matching TRBD2. The trim removed 4 bases at V and 13 bases at J, leaving 18 bases unmatched. The CDR3 length is 15 residues. CDR1 is SGHDT and CDR2 is YYEEEE in the germline V gene. The CDR3 here is CASSPRGGVQETRYF. The CDR3, as DNA: TGTGCCAGCAGCCCCCGGGGGGGCGTTCAAGAGACACGGTACTTC.

The table lists this clonotype with many counts. In nucleotides, the CDR3 is TGCAGCGTTGAAGGACTAGCGGAGAAGTACCAAGAGACCCAGTACTTC. This gives the protein CSVEGLAEKYQETQYF. The rearrangement joins TRBV29-1 to TRBJ2-5, with 9 bases fitting TRBD2. V shed 1 base and J 0 bases; nucleotides not matched to a gene: 6. Germline values: CDR1 SQVTM, CDR2 ANQGSEA. CDR3 length: 16 amino acids.

The table lists this clonotype with a few counts. For the CDR3, the DNA is TGTGCCAGCAGCTTCCGACTAGGCAGCGCGGATACGCAGTATTTT. Amino acids: CASSFRLGSADTQYF. The chain has TRBV27 and TRBJ2-3; possibly TRBD2 for D (6 bases). Germline lookup yields CDR1 MNHEY and CDR2 SMNVEV (reference sequence). The V and J ends lost 6 bases and 6 bases respectively, with 19 bases between them. This CDR3 has 15 amino acids.